This TCR beta chain was recorded in a study of CD8 T cells in ankylosing spondylitis. At least ten counts were recorded for this clonotype. What it binds is not known. Making the TCR beta libraries involved quantitative 5'-RACE with molecular barcodes. TCRdb used MiXCR to reprocess the 5' RACE reads, holding one entry per CDR3 protein. Among approximately 520,000 distinct CDR3 sequences listed, 5.3% were seen once. Study-level points and caveats: Some of the motif variants had earlier been found in reactive arthritis patients' fluid and blood. In ankylosing spondylitis patients, matched synovial fluid reportedly showed significant enrichment of disease-linked clones. Seven to nine highly homologous variants made up a TCR beta motif, and this motif appeared characteristic of ankylosing spondylitis blood.

Germline V gene sequence: CDR1 DFQATT, CDR2 SNEGSKA (reference sequence). Trimming took off 6 bases at V and 6 bases at J, with 15 bases between the two ends. This CDR3 spans 13 amino acids. The sequenced material came from blood, either unsorted or a sorted T cell fraction (not recorded which). The chain is built from TRBV20-1 and TRBJ1-5; TRBD1 is a possible D gene (5 bases). The sequence was obtained from a male donor with ankylosing spondylitis. CDR3 DNA sequence: TGCAGTGCGTCCCGGGGGGTTCGTCAGCCCCAGCATTTT. This encodes CSASRGVRQPQHF.